This T cell receptor (beta chain) is from a study of cytomegalovirus exposure and HLA in healthy donors. Per the germline V gene, CDR1 is MNHNS and CDR2 is SASEGT. The junction had 8 bases not matched to a gene; V was cut back by 7 bases and J by 9 bases. CDR3 size: 14 residues. PCR involved 60 Vbeta and 13 Jbeta primers. In the original workflow: It was a later analysis that counted approximately 81 million unique TCR beta chains, of which approximately 11 million were shared. Measured with immunoSEQ multiplex PCR; TCRdb has only the in-frame clones, and not every one. The V and J calls and clone size come from that table; D and trimming were worked out from the DNA. The repertoire holds about 130,000 clones, with 80% as singletons. With regard to this clone: Its antigen is not known.

Findings and caveats of the study: Further analysis, carried out later, found HLA-associated TCR beta chains more clonally expanded than equally common other chains. A classifier reportedly called cytomegalovirus status with high sensitivity and specificity. Earlier findings revealed that most TCR beta V segments proved productive either about 87% or about 30% of the time.

V usage is TRBV6-1 and J usage is TRBJ2-1, with 11 positions matching TRBD2. This TCR came from a man in his forties or fifties in good health and CMV-seronegative. Material for sequencing was PBMCs. The CDR3 protein is CASTPGLAASEQFF. The CDR3 DNA reads TGTGCCAGCACCCCGGGACTAGCGGCTTCTGAGCAGTTCTTC.